This T cell receptor (beta chain) was captured in a study of blood T cell repertoires in COVID-19 (dated by TCRdb to the early 2020s). About the investigation overall: Collaborator samples came from the United States, Italy and Spain and covered acute and convalescent phases of COVID-19. The material from the prospective study consisted of cDNA or gDNA derived from T cells, B-cell-depleted T cells, or PBMCs. Deeply sampled blood TCRbeta repertoires from subjects exposed to, actively infected with, or recovered from COVID-19 were included in the dataset. The repertoires were made available in a free public database intended to serve as a resource for research on the immune response to SARS-CoV-2. The samples were drawn from the first 160 participants of the ongoing ImmuneRACE study and from 1,254 subjects provided by 6 global collaborators. A de-identified subject ID, COVID-19 status, age in years and sex were almost always included in the sample metadata. HLA class I and class II types, where available, came from metadata supplied by the sample provider rather than from assay-based typing. Broader findings and caveats from the paper: Clinical and demographic metadata were provided uncurated, with the amount varying by source and participant.

V loses 5 bases, J loses 2 bases, and the germline ends lie 7 bases apart. As encoded in the germline V gene (reference sequence), CDR1 is GTSNPN while CDR2 is SVGIG. The CDR3, from cysteine to phenylalanine, totals 12 residues. Just CDR3 DNA is preserved here, 36 bases in frame from base 1. TCRbeta CDR3 regions were amplified from genomic DNA using the immunoSEQ Assay, a bias-controlled multiplex PCR. The published analysis was carried out like this. The number of nucleated cells in each sample was estimated by amplification of reference gene primers within the assay. To quantify the absolute abundance of each unique TCRbeta CDR3 rearrangement, sequence reads were collapsed and filtered. For each sample, productive Simpson clonality was calculated by taking the square root of Simpson's diversity index across productive rearrangements. As stored in TCRdb, this immuneACCESS dataset retains in-frame rearrangements with V and J assigned. A fraction of the clones does not appear; measured against another copy, unresolved V genes explain less than half of the discrepancy, and the remainder lacks a known reason. That table supplies the V and J calls and clone size; D and trimming were determined from the DNA. The sample includes approximately 160,000 clones, with about 90% observed a single time. 7% to 8% of the sample is taken by the ten largest.

In the prospective study, participants were roughly 18 to 89 years old, resided in fewer than 25 geographic areas of the United States, and were enrolled through a virtual design. To assign participants to cohorts, the prospective study relied on clinical history that participants themselves reported in a screening survey and a study questionnaire. ImmuneRACE Cohort 3 recovered participants were defined by two consecutive negative NP/OP PCR tests, healthcare professional clearance, or symptom resolution. Each participant in the prospective study had whole blood, serum and a nasopharyngeal or oropharyngeal swab collected by mobile phlebotomists. Over a roughly two-month period, participants in the prospective study had the option of providing additional blood draws and questionnaires. Before DNA extraction, blood samples from the prospective study were shipped at room temperature or frozen. Details on this clone: This clone's antigen is unknown. No much larger clonotype is one base removed from it; base qualities were not supplied.

Sequences were obtained from PBMCs or T cells enriched from blood (not recorded which). This receptor chain uses TRBV30 and TRBJ1-3; the D gene cannot be resolved reliably. The sequence was collected from a woman aged 45-65 years who had recovered from COVID-19. The sequenced DNA is TGTGCCTGGTCCCCTGCTGGAAACACCATATATTTT. The resulting protein is CAWSPAGNTIYF.